Described below is a single T cell receptor beta chain sequence and its context. This sample was included in a study of blood T cell repertoires in COVID-19. V was clipped by 2 bases and J by 6 bases, with 12 bases between them. The CDR3 spans 14 residues. The V gene's germline CDR1 is SGHNT and CDR2 YYREEE (reference sequence). Clones were read by immunoSEQ multiplex PCR, and TCRdb kept only the in-frame ones, dropping some. The table lists under 350,000 clones, roughly nine tenths of them singletons. The chain recombines TRBV5-4 with TRBJ2-1; possible D gene TRBD2, 6 bases. This TCR came from a woman between 35 and 50 years old who had recovered from COVID-19. Sample: PBMCs or T cells enriched from blood (not recorded which). CDR3 in DNA: TGTGCCAGCAGCTTACGGGAGCCTCCCAATGAGCAGTTCTTC. This translates into CASSLREPPNEQFF.